This TCR beta chain was observed in a study of cytotoxic CD8 clonotypes in ibrutinib-treated CLL. The sequencing depth, 1 in 200,000 to 1 in 1 million T cells, was the target. The protocol was immunoSEQ multiplex PCR, while the TCRdb copy is restricted to in-frame clones and leaves out a portion. The sample has about 130,000 clones; around 84% are singletons. The V and J ends lost 6 bases and 5 bases respectively, with 20 bases between them. CDR1 and CDR2 (germline): SGHAT, FQNNGV. The CDR3 totals 15 residues. Library input was 1.5 to 2 micrograms of DNA from cryopreserved PBMCs. This chain connects TRBV11-2 to TRBJ2-7; perhaps TRBD2 as D (5 bases). The source was PBMCs, collected after 24 months of ibrutinib treatment. This clonotype was sampled from a human donor with chronic lymphocytic leukemia. CDR3 residues: CASRFWVRERNEQYF. In DNA, the CDR3 is TGTGCCAGCAGGTTTTGGGTGAGGGAGCGGAACGAGCAGTACTTC. The variable domain in full, with the rest retrieved from reference TRBV11-2 and TRBJ2-7, is EAGVAQSPRYKIIEKRQSVAFWCNPISGHATLYWYQQILGQGPKLLIQFQNNGVVDDSQLPKDRFSAERLKGVDSTLKIQPAKLEDSAVYLCASRFWVRERNEQYFGPGTRLTVT.